This record concerns one TCR beta chain sequence. V dropped 4 bases and J dropped 13; count of bases not matched to a gene: 7. CDR1 and CDR2 (germline): SGHRS, YFSETQ. The CDR3 consists of 11 residues. In the PCR, 60 Vbeta and 13 Jbeta primers were used. Sequencing was performed with immunoSEQ multiplex PCR; in TCRdb, only in-frame clones are kept and a portion is missing. Found here are a few hundred thousand clones, just over 75% of them singletons; the top ten hold around 2.8%. These data belong to a study of cytomegalovirus exposure and HLA in healthy donors. Study context: Early released data had 80 million or so unique TCRs, all coming from HLA-typed donors.

The chain employs TRBV5-1 and TRBJ2-5, with TRBD2 matching 7 bases. The specimen was PBMCs. The receptor was derived from a woman in her sixties or seventies in good health and CMV-seropositive. CDR3 sequence (DNA): TGCGCCAGCAGCGAGGGGACTAAAGGGTACTTC. Protein: CASSEGTKGYF.